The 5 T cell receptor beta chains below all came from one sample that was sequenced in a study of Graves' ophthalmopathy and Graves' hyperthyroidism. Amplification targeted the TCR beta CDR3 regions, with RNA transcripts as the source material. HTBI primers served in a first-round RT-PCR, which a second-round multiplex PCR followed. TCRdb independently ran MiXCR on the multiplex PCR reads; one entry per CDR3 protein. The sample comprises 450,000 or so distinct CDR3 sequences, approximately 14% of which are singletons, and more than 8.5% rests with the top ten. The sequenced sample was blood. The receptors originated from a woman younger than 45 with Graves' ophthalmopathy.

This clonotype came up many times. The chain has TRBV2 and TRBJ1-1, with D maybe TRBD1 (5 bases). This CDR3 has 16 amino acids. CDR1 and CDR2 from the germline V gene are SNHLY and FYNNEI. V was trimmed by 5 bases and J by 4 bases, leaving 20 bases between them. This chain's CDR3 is CASSQAGGLIGTEAFF. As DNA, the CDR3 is TGTGCCAGCAGTCAGGCTGGGGGATTAATCGGCACTGAAGCTTTCTTT.

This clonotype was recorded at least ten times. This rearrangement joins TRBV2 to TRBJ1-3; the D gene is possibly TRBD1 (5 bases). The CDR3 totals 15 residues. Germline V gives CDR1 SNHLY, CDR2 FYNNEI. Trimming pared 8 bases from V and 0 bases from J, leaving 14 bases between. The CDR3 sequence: CASESGALSGNTIYF. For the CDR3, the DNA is TGTGCCAGCGAGTCCGGGGCTCTCTCTGGAAACACCATATATTTT. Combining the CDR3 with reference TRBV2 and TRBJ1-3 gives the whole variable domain EPEVTQTPSHQVTQMGQEVILRCVPISNHLYFYWYRQILGQKVEFLVSFYNNEISEKSEIFDDQFSVERPDGSNFTLKIRSTKLEDSAMYFCASESGALSGNTIYFGEGSWLTVV.

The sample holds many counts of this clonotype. For the CDR3, the DNA is TGTGCCAGCAACCCGGGACAGGTTAACTATGGCTACACCTTC. It codes for CASNPGQVNYGYTF. The chain employs TRBV6-1 and TRBJ1-2; TRBD1 agrees at 8 bases. This CDR3 is built from 14 residues. Unmatched junction bases numbered 5, after V lost 7 bases and J lost 1 base. Germline V gives CDR1 MNHNS, CDR2 SASEGT.

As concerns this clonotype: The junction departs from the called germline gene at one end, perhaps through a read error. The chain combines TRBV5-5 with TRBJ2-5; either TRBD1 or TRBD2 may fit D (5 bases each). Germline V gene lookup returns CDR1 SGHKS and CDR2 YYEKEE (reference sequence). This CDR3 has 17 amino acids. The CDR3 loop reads CASSGVRDRRFQDTQYF. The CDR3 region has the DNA TGTGCCAGCAGCGGGGTCCGGGACCGCCGCTTCCAAGATACCCAGTACTTC.

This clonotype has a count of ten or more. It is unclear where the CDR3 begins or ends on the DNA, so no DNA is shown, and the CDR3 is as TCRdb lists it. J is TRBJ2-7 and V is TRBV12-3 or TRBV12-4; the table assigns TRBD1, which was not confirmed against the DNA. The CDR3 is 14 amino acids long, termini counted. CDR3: CASSSSPGTYEQYF.